Given below is one T cell receptor (beta chain) in context. Its antigen is still unknown. No much larger clonotype is one base removed from it; base qualities were not supplied. This record comes from a study of cytomegalovirus exposure and HLA in healthy donors (dated by TCRdb to 2015 to 2018). Regarding the complete study: An earlier analysis of several hundred of the donors reported about 290 Gb of sequence data and around 120 million unique TCR beta sequences from 150 million to 200 million T cells. Roughly 300 gigabases of sequencing data and tens of millions of unique TCR sequences made up an early release that covered 500 to 650 HLA-typed donors. The genetic ancestry cluster associated with self-reported Caucasian donors included about 84% of the 398 genotyped donors. The study aimed to test whether cataloging public T cell receptors could reveal signatures of past pathogen exposure. Using immunosequencing, the study profiled T cell repertoires from approximately 700 subjects and related those repertoires to cytomegalovirus serostatus. Besides the first cohort of around 700 subjects, a separate validation cohort made up of over a hundred different subjects was used. The study combined high-throughput TCR immunosequencing, statistical association of individual TCRs with disease status, and machine learning to predict cytomegalovirus infection status. A later analysis re-examined previously published TCR beta repertoires from more than 650 donors and added high-resolution HLA genotyping to investigate patterns of TCR occurrence. In the later analysis, no new phenotypic data were used to find candidate immune exposures; instead, reliance was placed on TCR beta sequences and their occurrence across donors. An earlier analysis of more than 450 of the donors used high-throughput TCR beta sequencing to judge whether each TCR beta V gene segment behaved as functional or pseudogenic. Donor age, sex, ethnicity and CMV serostatus were compiled alongside the repertoire data. A later genetic analysis took genome-wide SNP genotypes for about three fifths of the 666 donors and used that subset as a discovery cohort. Every repertoire in the discovery cohort had been generated on one and the same sequencing platform. HLA typing covered class I and class II loci at four-digit resolution. The number of typed donors differed by locus: 629-630 for A, B, C, DRB1 and DQB1; some 500 for DQA1; 606 for DPA1; and approximately 450 for DPB1. About five DR-DQ haplotypes were handled as single units for association and clustering because linkage in the cohort was strong. Among about 400 genotyped donors of the cohort, an average of approximately 240,000 unique TCR beta nucleotide sequences was sequenced per donor, of which about 18% were non-productive.

The germline V gene provides CDR1 SNHLY and CDR2 FYNNEI. The cysteine opens and the phenylalanine closes a CDR3 of 17 amino acids. Here the CDR3 DNA is all that survives: 51 bases in frame from base 1. V is pared back by 6 bases and J by 0 bases, with 20 bases lying between the germline termini. The investigation overall reported the following: For the cohort, immune exposure information was limited to CMV serostatus. The earlier analysis of a few hundred of the donors excluded some 15 rarely observed V segments, including chromosome 9 orphons, because counts were too low. The study listed 150 to 200 TCR beta chains as associated with cytomegalovirus. Most TCR sequences were observed very rarely across donors, whereas some public TCRs were present in many individuals. A cluster of highly shared sequence variants was judged likely to be a technical artifact of the sequencing pipeline. Because some donors lacked HLA typing at each locus, the association tests relied only on the typed subset. Correlated functional status among segregating V segments might be attributable to linkage disequilibrium, but an unknown experimental factor could not be ruled out. According to a later analysis, most CMV-associated TCR beta chains appeared to be HLA-restricted, and the HLA associations seemed to be driven largely by CMV exposure. In a later analysis, the rate of TCR association differed among HLA loci, with DRB1 alleles having the most associated TCRs and HLA-C alleles having the fewest. A later analysis found that HLA-associated TCR beta chains were more clonally expanded and had lower generation probabilities than equally common non-associated chains. Three of the identified cytomegalovirus-associated TCR beta chains were confirmed in vitro to be specific for cytomegalovirus antigens. The presence/absence analyses assumed that sequencing depth was roughly uniform across donors, and that assumption may not be true. In an earlier analysis of 500 to 650 of the donors, most TCR beta V segments appeared in productive rearrangements about 90% or about 30% of the time, broadly matching IMGT annotations. In a later genetic analysis, a missense DCLRE1C variant was associated with V-gene and J-gene trimming of TCR beta chains, and the association was replicated in an independent cohort. Strong co-occurrence of HLA alleles, especially DR and DQ, made assigning TCR associations to individual alleles difficult. Specific HLA alleles were associated with 15,000 to 20,000 TCR beta sequences at a false discovery rate of 0.05 in a later analysis. The 87-base-pair reads could not distinguish some IMGT-functional V segments, including TRBV6-2 and TRBV6-3, so those segments were excluded. A later genetic analysis reported fewer N-insertions in productive TCRs among donors in an Asian-associated ancestry cluster than the roughly 650-donor mean. The cohort was sequenced for TCR beta chains only, and without alpha or paired-chain data the features that could be detected were limited. According to a later analysis, parvovirus B19, influenza, CMV and Epstein-Barr virus appeared linked to several top co-occurrence clusters. It was suggested by the authors that the approach could potentially be generalized to other disease states and immunological phenotypes. A further reported finding was that TCR beta sequences accurately predicted the HLA-A and HLA-B alleles for most subjects in the first cohort. The classifier was reported to diagnose cytomegalovirus status with high specificity and sensitivity in both the original cohort and the validation cohort.

The cohort comprised around 700 healthy bone marrow donors. Cohort members were all nominally healthy when sampled, although unrecorded immune exposures were likely present. CMV serostatus was positive for 289 and negative for about 50% of the roughly 670 cohort members, and was not recorded for this donor. A peripheral blood sample was collected from each donor, and TCR beta sequencing was performed on peripheral blood mononuclear cells. The Qiagen DNeasy Blood Extraction Kit was used to extract genomic DNA from the blood cell samples. The protocol used for the library was the immunoSEQ multiplex PCR assay. A mixture of 60 forward primers for TCR Vbeta segments and 13 reverse primers for TCR Jbeta segments was used in the multiplex PCR. The CDR3 region of rearranged TCR beta genes was amplified from genomic DNA by a multiplex PCR assay. On the Illumina HiSeq System, the amplified TCR beta libraries were sequenced as 87-base-pair reads. The authors' pipeline ran thus. A later analysis tallied roughly 76 million unique TCR beta chains across the 700 or so repertoires, and approximately 11 million of those chains were shared by two or more donors. Raw reads were error-corrected and collapsed into unique sequences by a nearest-neighbor algorithm in which closely related sequences were merged to remove PCR and sequencing errors. To assign V, D and J gene segments, CDR3 sequences were aligned to IMGT reference sequences. For a sequence to be retained, a match of at least six nucleotides to both a V gene segment and a J gene segment was required. A rearrangement was called productive if the CDR3 had no stop codons and remained in frame with V and J, and every other rearrangement was called non-productive. Following IMGT convention, CDR3 was defined as the stretch from the second conserved V-encoded cysteine up to the conserved J-encoded phenylalanine. In an earlier analysis of 500 to 650 of the donors, sequences lacking an unambiguous match to a single V gene segment were excluded. In an earlier analysis of several hundred of the donors, a V segment was called functional when productive rearrangements were above 56.7%, and segregating when the standard deviation between donors exceeded 5%. A statistical classification framework was built for diagnosing cytomegalovirus status from the catalog of TCR beta chain sequences. In a later analysis, V and J genes were assigned by comparing TCR nucleotide sequences against IMGT/GENE-DB human TR gene sequences. The TCRdist pipeline was used in a later analysis to assign CDR3 sequences and most-parsimonious VDJ recombination scenarios. A later analysis defined each TCR beta chain by its CDR3 amino acid sequence plus V-gene family, and excluded reads lacking a unique V-gene family. In a later analysis, around 650 highly shared, low-generation-probability nucleotide sequences were removed to address suspected cross-contamination and a sequencing artifact. For each public chain, a later analysis derived a clonal expansion index from normalized ranks of inferred template counts within each repertoire. In a later analysis, generation probabilities were computed with a VDJ recombination model fitted to out-of-frame rearrangements, and the resulting probabilities were checked against IGoR. In a later analysis, hypergeometric tests were used to score TCR-TCR, TCR-HLA and TCR-CMV co-occurrence, with a repertoire-size bias correction applied to TCR pairs. False discovery rates were estimated in a later analysis by permuting HLA or CMV assignments 20 times. In a later analysis, co-occurring TCRs were grouped using DBSCAN, with TCRdist sequence similarity added in when clustering inside HLA-allele-positive subsets. Co-occurrence clustering excluded repertoires with fewer than 30,000 or more than 120,000 public chains, plus five with anomalous nucleotide sharing. The table was pulled from immuneACCESS by TCRdb, which kept in-frame rearrangements only. Such tables lose some clones; where checked, under half of the loss comes from unresolved V genes, and the rest has no known cause. For V, J and clone size, that table is used; D and trimming come from the DNA. The sample table shows 200,000 to 250,000 clones, and under 90% are seen once. The ten largest clones add up to 1.3% of the sample.

The rearrangement joined TRBV2 to TRBJ1-1; the D gene remains uncertain. The sequenced material came from PBMCs. The source is a human donor in good health. The encoded CDR3 is CASRGRRRANMNTEAFF. The DNA reads TGTGCCAGCAGGGGGAGACGAAGGGCGAACATGAACACTGAAGCTTTCTTT.